These T cell receptor beta chains were read from a single sample in a study of vaccination and CD4 T cells after COVID-19. These TCRs are of unknown antigen specificity. A single record per CDR3 protein comes from TCRdb applying MiXCR to the PCR reads. The data contain around 25,000 distinct CDR3 sequences, 28% of them singletons. The sequenced sample was CD4+ T cells from blood, cultured in vitro, obtained about 7 months after SARS-CoV-2 vaccination. These receptors came from a human donor who had recovered from COVID-19. Each CDR3 is given with its conserved first and last residue. The D gene is left open where the match is weak. Only part of the rows carry a size: once, few, many, or a class if the clone is expanded.

clone_size: few
d_call: NA
j_call: TRBJ2-5
v_call: TRBV15
cdr3_nt: TGTGCCACCGCGAACTCTGATTTTGGTGAGACCCAGTACTTC
cdr3_aa: CATANSDFGETQYF

clone_size: NA
d_call: TRBD2
j_call: TRBJ2-3
v_call: TRBV6-1
cdr3_nt: TGTGCCAGCAGTGGGGATAGCGGGAGGGCGGATAGCACAGATACGCAGTATTTT
cdr3_aa: CASSGDSGRADSTDTQYF

clone_size: NA
d_call: NA
j_call: TRBJ2-3
v_call: TRBV28
cdr3_nt: TGTGCCAGCAGTTTGGGGGGGGCTACCGGAGATACGCAGTATTTT
cdr3_aa: CASSLGGATGDTQYF

clone_size: NA
d_call: TRBD1
j_call: TRBJ2-1
v_call: TRBV18
cdr3_nt: TGTGCCAGCTCACAAGCCGGGACAGGGTACAATGAGCAGTTCTTC
cdr3_aa: CASSQAGTGYNEQFF

clone_size: NA
d_call: NA
j_call: TRBJ2-1
v_call: TRBV20-1
cdr3_nt: TGCAGTGCCTCCGGTTATAGCTCCTACAATGAGCAGTTCTTC
cdr3_aa: CSASGYSSYNEQFF

clone_size: NA
d_call: NA
j_call: TRBJ1-1
v_call: TRBV4-2
cdr3_nt: TGTGCCAGCAGGCCTCTTACCTTGAACACTGAAGCTTTCTTT
cdr3_aa: CASRPLTLNTEAFF

clone_size: NA
d_call: TRBD1
j_call: TRBJ2-1
v_call: TRBV6-5
cdr3_nt: TGTGCCAGCAGTTACTTAGGGCAGGGGGCGTACAATGAGCAGTTCTTC
cdr3_aa: CASSYLGQGAYNEQFF

clone_size: NA
d_call: NA
j_call: TRBJ2-5
v_call: TRBV2
cdr3_nt: TGTGCCAGCAGTCGACACTCAGAGACCCAGTACTTC
cdr3_aa: CASSRHSETQYF

clone_size: few
d_call: TRBD2
j_call: TRBJ2-5
v_call: TRBV20-1
cdr3_nt: TGCAGTGCTAGTGGTTCACCCAGACTTACTAGCGGGAGGGTTGCTCAAGAGACCCAGTACTTC
cdr3_aa: CSASGSPRLTSGRVAQETQYF

clone_size: few
d_call: TRBD2
j_call: TRBJ2-5
v_call: TRBV19
cdr3_nt: TGTGCCAGTAGATCAGCGGGATCAGAGACCCAGTACTTC
cdr3_aa: CASRSAGSETQYF

clone_size: NA
d_call: TRBD1
j_call: TRBJ2-1
v_call: TRBV6-5
cdr3_nt: TGTGCCAGCAGTTTTAAGGGACAGGGAGGATACAATGAGCAGTTCTTC
cdr3_aa: CASSFKGQGGYNEQFF

clone_size: NA
d_call: NA
j_call: TRBJ2-5
v_call: TRBV20-1
cdr3_nt: TGCAGTGCTAGAGGGGGGTCCGGAGACGGATACCAAGAGACCCAGTACTTC
cdr3_aa: CSARGGSGDGYQETQYF

clone_size: medium-sized
d_call: NA
j_call: TRBJ2-5
v_call: TRBV20-1
cdr3_nt: TGCAGTGCCCCAACTAGGGCACAAGAGACCCAGTACTTC
cdr3_aa: CSAPTRAQETQYF

clone_size: NA
d_call: TRBD1
j_call: TRBJ1-2
v_call: TRBV10-2
cdr3_nt: TGCGCCAGCAGTGAGGGACAGGGTGTTTATGGCTACACCTTC
cdr3_aa: CASSEGQGVYGYTF

clone_size: NA
d_call: NA
j_call: TRBJ2-1
v_call: TRBV20-1
cdr3_nt: TGCAGTGGCGCCTCCTACAATGAGCAGTTCTTC
cdr3_aa: CSGASYNEQFF

clone_size: NA
d_call: NA
j_call: TRBJ2-3
v_call: TRBV23-1
cdr3_nt: TGCGCCAGCAGCCAATCGGGGGATACGCAGTATTTT
cdr3_aa: CASSQSGDTQYF

clone_size: NA
d_call: TRBD1
j_call: TRBJ2-7
v_call: TRBV6-1
cdr3_nt: TGTGCCAGCAGTCCGGGACAGGAGCTATACGAGCAGTACTTC
cdr3_aa: CASSPGQELYEQYF

clone_size: NA
d_call: NA
j_call: TRBJ2-2
v_call: TRBV24-1
cdr3_nt: TGTGCCACCAGTGATTACAGGACAGTCAACACCGGGGAGCTGTTTTTT
cdr3_aa: CATSDYRTVNTGELFF

clone_size: NA
d_call: NA
j_call: TRBJ2-4
v_call: TRBV2
cdr3_nt: TGTGCCAGCAGACTTAAGAACTGGGGCTTC
cdr3_aa: CASRLKNWGF

clone_size: NA
d_call: NA
j_call: TRBJ2-2
v_call: TRBV24-1
cdr3_nt: TGTGCCGCCAGATCTCCGAACACCGGGGAGCTGTTTTTT
cdr3_aa: CAARSPNTGELFF

clone_size: NA
d_call: NA
j_call: TRBJ2-5
v_call: TRBV28
cdr3_nt: TGTGCCAGCAGTTCCGCTAGCTGGCAAGAGACCCAGTACTTC
cdr3_aa: CASSSASWQETQYF

clone_size: NA
d_call: NA
j_call: TRBJ2-3
v_call: TRBV27
cdr3_nt: TGTGCCAGCAGTACAAACAGGGCCGCAGATACGCAGTATTTT
cdr3_aa: CASSTNRAADTQYF

clone_size: NA
d_call: NA
j_call: TRBJ1-4
v_call: TRBV4-2
cdr3_nt: TGTGCCAGCAGCCAAAGGCAATGGGATAGCTCGGCAACTAATGAAAAACTGTTTTTT
cdr3_aa: CASSQRQWDSSATNEKLFF

clone_size: medium-sized
d_call: TRBD1
j_call: TRBJ1-1
v_call: TRBV10-3
cdr3_nt: TGTGCCACCCACGGACAGGGCAATGTGGGCACTGAAGCTTTCTTT
cdr3_aa: CATHGQGNVGTEAFF

clone_size: few
d_call: NA
j_call: TRBJ1-2
v_call: TRBV6-1
cdr3_nt: TGTGCCAGCAGTGAACAGGGAAAGGTCTATGGCTACACCTTC
cdr3_aa: CASSEQGKVYGYTF

clone_size: few
d_call: NA
j_call: TRBJ2-7
v_call: TRBV7-8
cdr3_nt: TGTGCCAGCAGCTTAGTGTTTAACCCTAGGGCGTACTTC
cdr3_aa: CASSLVFNPRAYF

clone_size: NA
d_call: TRBD2
j_call: TRBJ2-5
v_call: TRBV27
cdr3_nt: TGTGCCAGCGGTAAAGCGGGAGACTACTCCCCGGCCCAGTACTTC
cdr3_aa: CASGKAGDYSPAQYF

clone_size: large
d_call: TRBD1
j_call: TRBJ2-3
v_call: TRBV28
cdr3_nt: TGTGCCACCGGACAGGTATCAGATACGCAGTATTTT
cdr3_aa: CATGQVSDTQYF

clone_size: few
d_call: NA
j_call: TRBJ2-5
v_call: TRBV20-1
cdr3_nt: TGCAGTGCTAGGACAGTACAAGAGACCCAGTACTTC
cdr3_aa: CSARTVQETQYF

clone_size: NA
d_call: NA
j_call: TRBJ1-1
v_call: TRBV28
cdr3_nt: TGTGCCAGCAGTTTGCCAGGGCACACTGAAGCTTTCTTT
cdr3_aa: CASSLPGHTEAFF

clone_size: few
d_call: TRBD2
j_call: TRBJ2-3
v_call: TRBV7-9
cdr3_nt: TGTGCCAGCAGCCCCTTTGGCGGGAGTCTAGATACGCAGTATTTT
cdr3_aa: CASSPFGGSLDTQYF

clone_size: few
d_call: NA
j_call: TRBJ1-2
v_call: TRBV7-9
cdr3_nt: TGTGCCAGCAGCTTAGGGTTCGACGGAGGCTATGGCTACACCTTC
cdr3_aa: CASSLGFDGGYGYTF

clone_size: NA
d_call: NA
j_call: TRBJ2-2
v_call: TRBV28
cdr3_nt: TGTGCCGCCAGCAGGGTACGCACCGGGGAGCTGTTTTTT
cdr3_aa: CAASRVRTGELFF

clone_size: NA
d_call: TRBD1
j_call: TRBJ1-1
v_call: TRBV20-1
cdr3_nt: TGCAGTGCTAGAGACCTGACAGGGGCGGGCACTGAAGCTTTCTTT
cdr3_aa: CSARDLTGAGTEAFF

clone_size: NA
d_call: TRBD1
j_call: TRBJ1-1
v_call: TRBV19
cdr3_nt: TGTGCCAGTAGTATCGGGACAGGGGGCCGTCTTGTAGAAGCTTTCTTT
cdr3_aa: CASSIGTGGRLVEAFF

clone_size: NA
d_call: NA
j_call: TRBJ2-2
v_call: TRBV28
cdr3_nt: TGTGCCAGCACGGTTGGGTACGCCGGGGAGCTGTTTTTT
cdr3_aa: CASTVGYAGELFF

clone_size: NA
d_call: TRBD2
j_call: TRBJ2-7
v_call: TRBV5-1
cdr3_nt: TGCGCCAGCAGGTGGACTAGCGGTAGCTCCTACGAGCAGTACTTC
cdr3_aa: CASRWTSGSSYEQYF

clone_size: few
d_call: TRBD2
j_call: TRBJ2-7
v_call: TRBV20-1
cdr3_nt: TGCAGTGCTAGAGCGAAAAGCGGGAGAAGCTACGAGCAGTACTTC
cdr3_aa: CSARAKSGRSYEQYF

clone_size: NA
d_call: TRBD2
j_call: TRBJ2-3
v_call: TRBV7-2
cdr3_nt: TGTGCCAGCAGCCCGGGACTATCGACTAGCACAGATACGCAGTATTTT
cdr3_aa: CASSPGLSTSTDTQYF

clone_size: NA
d_call: NA
j_call: TRBJ1-6
v_call: TRBV7-3
cdr3_nt: TGTGCCAGCAGCCCCTCGGACAATTCACCCCTCCACTTT
cdr3_aa: CASSPSDNSPLHF

clone_size: NA
d_call: NA
j_call: TRBJ2-5
v_call: TRBV5-8
cdr3_nt: TGTGCCAGCAGCCCCGGGAACTTCCAAGAGACCCAGTACTTC
cdr3_aa: CASSPGNFQETQYF

clone_size: NA
d_call: NA
j_call: TRBJ2-7
v_call: TRBV6-1
cdr3_nt: TGTGCCAGCAGTGTGACAGGTTCCTACGAGCAGTACTTC
cdr3_aa: CASSVTGSYEQYF

clone_size: few
d_call: NA
j_call: TRBJ1-6
v_call: TRBV7-9
cdr3_nt: TGTGCCAGCAAGAAGGAAGGGCTTACGGGTTCACCCCTCCACTTT
cdr3_aa: CASKKEGLTGSPLHF

clone_size: few
d_call: NA
j_call: TRBJ2-7
v_call: TRBV7-2
cdr3_nt: TGTGCCAGCAGCTTAGACTGGTGGAAGGGAGCCGAGCAGTACTTC
cdr3_aa: CASSLDWWKGAEQYF

clone_size: few
d_call: NA
j_call: TRBJ1-1
v_call: TRBV6-2/TRBV6-3
cdr3_nt: TGTGCCAGCAGCTCCCCCCCAGGGAACACTGAAGCTTTCTTT
cdr3_aa: CASSSPPGNTEAFF

clone_size: NA
d_call: NA
j_call: TRBJ1-5
v_call: TRBV29-1
cdr3_nt: TGCAGCGTTGGGGATAGCAATCAGCCCCAGCATTTT
cdr3_aa: CSVGDSNQPQHF

clone_size: NA
d_call: TRBD2
j_call: TRBJ2-3
v_call: TRBV20-1
cdr3_nt: TGCAGTGCGGCTCCGGGACTAGCGGGTGCAAACGCAGATACGCAGTATTTT
cdr3_aa: CSAAPGLAGANADTQYF

clone_size: NA
d_call: NA
j_call: TRBJ2-5
v_call: TRBV6-5
cdr3_nt: TGTGCCAGCAGTTACGATCCCAGGCAAGAGACCCAGTACTTC
cdr3_aa: CASSYDPRQETQYF

clone_size: NA
d_call: NA
j_call: TRBJ1-5
v_call: TRBV28
cdr3_nt: TGTGCCAGCAGCCCCGGGGGGGGAAATCAGCCCCAGCATTTT
cdr3_aa: CASSPGGGNQPQHF

clone_size: NA
d_call: NA
j_call: TRBJ2-5
v_call: TRBV2
cdr3_nt: TGTGCCAGCAGGAGGGGCGAGACCCAGTACTTC
cdr3_aa: CASRRGETQYF

clone_size: few
d_call: TRBD1
j_call: TRBJ1-2
v_call: TRBV28
cdr3_nt: TGTGCCAGCAATCGAGGACAGGGGTTGGGTGGCTACACCTTC
cdr3_aa: CASNRGQGLGGYTF

clone_size: NA
d_call: TRBD2
j_call: TRBJ2-3
v_call: TRBV6-1
cdr3_nt: TGTGCCAGCACCCTCGTGGGAGCGGGAGGGCCGTATACGCAGTATTTT
cdr3_aa: CASTLVGAGGPYTQYF

clone_size: NA
d_call: NA
j_call: TRBJ1-2
v_call: TRBV7-9
cdr3_nt: TGTGCCAGCAGCTTAGAGAGGGTCCACTATGGCTACACCTTC
cdr3_aa: CASSLERVHYGYTF

clone_size: NA
d_call: NA
j_call: TRBJ1-1
v_call: TRBV10-3
cdr3_nt: TGTGCCATCTCGGGGACGGGTATGAACACTGAAGCTTTCTTT
cdr3_aa: CAISGTGMNTEAFF